This T cell receptor (beta chain) originates from a study of shared clonotypes between healthy human individuals. Points from the study as a whole: The study found about 5.1% of naive CD4 clonotypes shared across a few donors.

Sequencing was performed with immunoSEQ multiplex PCR; in TCRdb, only in-frame clones are kept and a portion is missing. The sample records 2,100,000 or so clones, around 95% being singletons. Concerning this clone itself: The antigen is undetermined.

The CDR3 covers 15 residues. In germline, CDR1 is SNHLY, CDR2 FYNNEI. Trimming cost V 2 bases and J 4 bases, with 12 bases left between them. The TCR sequence derives from a man in his late teens or twenties in good health. The material sequenced was naive CD4+ T cells sorted from blood. Subset specified: CD45RA+ positively selected. This sequence joins TRBV2 and TRBJ1-3, with unresolved D. The CDR3 nucleotides are TGTGCCAGCAGTGAAAAGTTGCTTGGAGGAAACACCATATATTTT. Encoded protein: CASSEKLLGGNTIYF.